The rows below give T cell receptor beta chains drawn from one sample of a study of memory CD4+ T cells and cytomegalovirus serostatus. The repertoire was sequenced with immunoSEQ multiplex PCR; TCRdb's copy has only in-frame clones and lacks some. Among approximately 53,000 clones listed, 82% were seen once. Input material: memory CD4+ T cells from blood. Source of these receptors: an adult in good health and CMV-seronegative. CDR3s include the opening cysteine and the closing phenylalanine or tryptophan. A D gene is named only where the DNA matches it firmly. Only part of the rows carry a size: once, few, many, or a class if the clone is expanded.

d_call j_call clone_size v_call cdr3_aa cdr3_nt
NA TRBJ1-2 NA TRBV13 CASSLGGRGYTF TGTGCCAGCAGCTTGGGCGGCAGGGGCTACACCTTC
TRBD1 TRBJ1-5 NA TRBV2 CASSGTGGNQPQHF TGTGCCAGCAGCGGGACAGGGGGCAATCAGCCCCAGCATTTT
NA TRBJ1-1 NA TRBV9 CASSVGLLGLGDTEAFF TGTGCCAGCAGCGTAGGTTTATTGGGGCTGGGGGACACTGAAGCTTTCTTT
NA TRBJ1-3 NA TRBV9 CASSVGGASGNTIYF TGTGCCAGCAGCGTAGGTGGGGCCTCGGGAAACACCATATATTTT
TRBD1 TRBJ1-5 few TRBV7-2 CASSFLTTGDNQPQHF TGTGCCAGCAGCTTTCTCACGACAGGGGACAACCAGCCCCAGCATTTT
NA TRBJ2-5 NA TRBV19 CASSQGSETQYF TGTGCCAGTTCTCAGGGGTCGGAGACCCAGTACTTC
NA TRBJ2-1 NA TRBV10-3 CAISGSPTKGNSYNEQFF TGTGCCATCAGTGGCTCCCCCACGAAGGGGAACTCCTACAATGAGCAGTTCTTC
NA TRBJ1-2 NA TRBV7-9 CASSLYSERGGGYTF TGTGCCAGCAGCCTTTACTCGGAACGCGGTGGTGGCTACACCTTC
NA TRBJ1-2 NA TRBV4-3 CASSPHVDPISGYTF TGCGCCAGCAGCCCCCACGTGGACCCCATCTCTGGCTACACCTTC
NA TRBJ1-1 NA TRBV6-1 CASSVTWLGEAFF TGTGCCAGCAGTGTAACGTGGTTAGGGGAAGCTTTCTTT
TRBD1 TRBJ1-6 NA TRBV30 CAWSITGGGSPLHF TGTGCCTGGAGTATTACAGGGGGCGGTTCACCCCTCCACTTT
NA TRBJ1-1 medium-sized TRBV4-2 CASSQDGVGNRETFF TGTGCCAGCAGCCAAGATGGGGTGGGAAACAGGGAAACTTTCTTT
NA TRBJ1-2 NA TRBV14 CASSLQGDFGYGYTF TGTGCCAGCAGCCTCCAGGGTGACTTTGGCTATGGCTACACCTTC
NA TRBJ1-5 medium-sized TRBV19 CASRSRANQPQHF TGTGCCAGTAGATCTAGGGCCAATCAGCCCCAGCATTTT
NA TRBJ1-4 NA TRBV5-4 CASSSRVEGEKLFF TGTGCCAGCAGCTCCAGGGTGGAGGGCGAAAAACTGTTTTTT
NA TRBJ1-1 NA TRBV7-2 CASSPRGSTEAFF TGTGCCAGCAGCCCCAGGGGAAGCACTGAAGCTTTCTTT
TRBD2 TRBJ2-5 few TRBV5-1 CASSLALAGGQTQYF TGCGCCAGCAGCTTGGCCTTAGCGGGGGGGCAGACCCAGTACTTC
NA TRBJ1-5 NA TRBV2 CASGQSLSNQPQHF TGTGCCAGCGGGCAGTCTTTAAGCAATCAGCCCCAGCATTTT
NA TRBJ2-7 NA TRBV28 CASSSPAVYEQYF TGTGCCAGCAGTTCCCCTGCGGTCTACGAGCAGTACTTC
NA TRBJ1-5 NA TRBV30 CAWDLGGQPQHF TGTGCCTGGGATCTCGGCGGTCAGCCCCAGCATTTT
NA TRBJ2-3 NA TRBV7-3 CASSFSKLTDTQYF TGTGCCAGCAGCTTTAGTAAACTCACAGATACGCAGTATTTT
NA TRBJ1-3 few TRBV19 CASSAGLSGNTIYF TGTGCCAGTAGTGCGGGACTATCTGGAAACACCATATATTTT
NA TRBJ1-3 NA TRBV10-3 CAISSDSSGNTIYF TGTGCCATCAGTTCGGACTCCTCGGGAAACACCATATATTTT
NA TRBJ1-1 NA TRBV4-1 CASSHPLNTEAFF TGCGCCAGCAGCCACCCACTGAACACTGAAGCTTTCTTT
NA TRBJ2-3 NA TRBV7-2 CASSLDTGADTQYF TGTGCCAGCAGCTTAGATACCGGAGCAGATACGCAGTATTTT
NA TRBJ2-5 NA TRBV6-1 CASRREYQETQYF TGTGCCAGCAGGAGAGAGTACCAAGAGACCCAGTACTTC
TRBD2 TRBJ2-3 NA TRBV18 CASSRGQRGATDTQYF TGTGCCAGCTCCCGTGGTCAGCGGGGGGCCACAGATACGCAGTATTTT
NA TRBJ1-2 NA TRBV6-1 CASSEGRYGYTF TGTGCCAGCAGTGAGGGGAGATATGGCTACACCTTC
NA TRBJ2-5 NA TRBV5-4 CASSPAGIQETQYF TGTGCCAGCAGCCCGGCAGGAATTCAAGAGACCCAGTACTTC
TRBD1 TRBJ1-4 NA TRBV9 CASSVDEGAGEKLFF TGTGCCAGCAGCGTAGATGAGGGGGCCGGTGAAAAACTGTTTTTT
NA TRBJ2-1 NA TRBV7-9 CASSSPGTYNEQFF TGTGCCAGCAGCTCCCCCGGGACCTACAATGAGCAGTTCTTC
TRBD1 TRBJ1-1 NA TRBV29-1 CSARRQGLSAEAFF TGCAGCGCAAGGCGACAGGGTTTGTCTGCTGAAGCTTTCTTT
TRBD1 TRBJ2-5 NA TRBV27 CATARQGFQETQYF TGTGCCACCGCGAGACAGGGTTTCCAAGAGACCCAGTACTTC